The 21 T cell receptor beta chains below come from one sample, sequenced in a study of vaccination and CD4 T cells after COVID-19. With the Oncomine TCR Beta short-read assay, DNA from cultured CD4+ T cells was sequenced. TCRdb ran MiXCR on the PCR reads and lists one entry per CDR3 protein. The sample holds about 14,000 distinct CDR3 sequences, less than 35% seen once. Antigens of these TCRs are unknown. Treatment noted: approximately 9-day PBMC culture with coronavirus spike peptide pools or control peptides (ViraFEST assay). The starting material was CD4+ T cells from blood, cultured in vitro, obtained before SARS-CoV-2 vaccination. Source of these receptors: a human donor who received a COVID-19 vaccine.

The chain joins TRBV15 to TRBJ1-1; the match to TRBD1 covers 8 bases. V was pared by 3 bases and J by 5 bases, with 8 bases of the junction left unmatched. The CDR3 runs to 15 residues. Germline V gene data show CDR1 as LNHNV and CDR2 as YYDKDF (reference sequence). CDR3 nucleotide sequence: TGTGCCACCAGCAGGCCAGACAGGGGAGGTACTGAAGCTTTCTTT. Encoded protein: CATSRPDRGGTEAFF.

V is TRBV2 and J is TRBJ1-5; D unresolved. Germline V CDR1 and CDR2: SNHLY, FYNNEI. This CDR3 contains 14 residues. Trimming removed 2 bases from V and 0 bases from J, with 5 bases in between. The CDR3 sequence: CASSEIRSNQPQHF. In nucleotides, the CDR3 is TGTGCCAGCAGTGAAATCCGTAGCAATCAGCCCCAGCATTTT.

This clonotype was seen only a few times. This sequence joins TRBV24-1 and TRBJ1-5; no definite D call. Trimming shortened V by 5 bases and J by 4 bases, and 11 bases separated the two germline ends. The CDR3 consists of 14 residues. CDR1 KGHDR and CDR2 SFDVKD come from the germline V gene. CDR3 nucleotide sequence: TGTGCCACCAGTGGACCGGGGAGAAATCAGCCCCAGCATTTT. Its translation: CATSGPGRNQPQHF.

CDR3 residues: CASSVEGQETQYF. CDR3 nucleotide sequence: TGTGCCAGCAGCGTAGAGGGTCAAGAGACCCAGTACTTC. The chain joins TRBV9 to TRBJ2-5, with no clear D. The germline gives CDR1 SGDLS, CDR2 YYNGEE. The CDR3 runs 13 residues. Deletions cut 0 bases from V and 2 bases from J, with 5 bases between.

This clonotype was seen more than once but under ten times. The chain has TRBV24-1 and TRBJ2-3, with TRBD2 as a possible D gene (6 bases). The length of the CDR3 is 17 residues. V gave up 9 bases and J gave up 2 bases, with 23 bases separating them. Germline CDR1 is KGHDR and CDR2 is SFDVKD. The DNA of the CDR3 is TGTGCCACCGCTAAGAACCCTCCGGGGGTACTCACAGATACGCAGTATTTT. Protein: CATAKNPPGVLTDTQYF.

This clonotype has just a few counts. This chain connects TRBV12-3 or TRBV12-4 to TRBJ1-2; D remains ambiguous. The CDR3 spans 14 residues. Trimming took off 0 bases at V and 4 bases at J, with 9 bases between the two ends. The CDR3, as DNA: TGTGCCAGCAGTTTAGCTACGGCTCTCTATGGCTACACCTTC. Encoded protein: CASSLATALYGYTF.

This chain links TRBV2 with TRBJ2-1, with a tentative D call TRBD2 (6 bases). CDR1 and CDR2 (germline): SNHLY, FYNNEI. CDR3 length: 15 amino acids. V was pared by 4 bases and J by 7 bases, with 17 bases between. This CDR3 is CASSGRGSSWNEQFF. The DNA of the CDR3 is TGTGCCAGCAGTGGACGGGGGAGCTCGTGGAATGAGCAGTTCTTC. Full variable domain (missing parts from reference TRBV2 and TRBJ2-1): EPEVTQTPSHQVTQMGQEVILRCVPISNHLYFYWYRQILGQKVEFLVSFYNNEISEKSEIFDDQFSVERPDGSNFTLKIRSTKLEDSAMYFCASSGRGSSWNEQFFGPGTRLTVL.

By share, this clonotype ranks as medium-sized. The chain carries TRBV27 and TRBJ1-5; the D gene is possibly TRBD1 (6 bases). Germline CDR1 reads MNHEY; CDR2 reads SMNVEV (reference sequence). The CDR3 runs to 16 residues. V lost 0 bases and J 3 bases, leaving 12 bases between the germline ends. The CDR3: CASSLSPTGDNQPQHF. The CDR3 nucleotides are TGTGCCAGCAGTTTATCCCCGACAGGAGACAATCAGCCCCAGCATTTT.

This clonotype has a handful of counts. This chain uses TRBV6-1 with TRBJ1-6, with 7 positions matching TRBD1. The V gene's germline CDR1 is MNHNS and CDR2 SASEGT. This CDR3 spans 14 amino acids. V lost 7 bases and J lost 9; bases outside the gene matches: 9. CDR3 sequence (DNA): TGTGCCAGCAATAAAGACAGGGCAGTTTCACCCCTCCACTTT. Its translation is CASNKDRAVSPLHF.

The table lists this clonotype with a count of one. The genes are TRBV24-1 and TRBJ1-1; 7 bases map to TRBD1. Trimming at V came to 4 bases and at J to 11 bases, leaving 12 bases not matched to a gene. The germline V gene has CDR1 KGHDR and CDR2 SFDVKD. This CDR3 is built from 14 residues. The CDR3 DNA follows: TGTGCCACCAGTGAGTCAGGGGGAATCGATACCGCTTTCTTT. It codes for CATSESGGIDTAFF.

The chain uses TRBV6-5 and TRBJ1-3; maybe TRBD1 (6 bases). CDR3 length equals 18 residues. Trimming removed 0 bases from V and 1 base from J, with 16 bases in between. The germline V gene encodes CDR1 MNHEY and CDR2 SVGAGI. The CDR3 region has the DNA TGTGCCAGCAGTTACTCGATACCAGGGGTCCCTTCTGGAAACACCATATATTTT. Protein sequence: CASSYSIPGVPSGNTIYF.

This clonotype occurred a few times. This chain links TRBV28 with TRBJ2-3, with D possibly TRBD1 on 6 matching bases. This CDR3 has 14 amino acids. V lost 6 bases to trimming and J lost 4 bases, with 14 bases between them. Germline V lookup: CDR1 MDHEN, CDR2 SYDVKM. CDR3 DNA sequence: TGTGCCAGCAGCCCCACTAAGGGGGCAGATACGCAGTATTTT. This sequence encodes CASSPTKGADTQYF.

This clonotype was counted a few times. The rearrangement links TRBV20-1 to TRBJ2-3, with D uncertain. Germline V CDR1 and CDR2: DFQATT, SNEGSKA (reference sequence). V lost 2 bases to trimming and J lost 3 bases, with 15 bases between them. This CDR3 has 15 amino acids. The CDR3 nucleotides are TGCAGTGCTAGAAGTCGGCAATTGGCGACAGATACGCAGTATTTT. Translated: CSARSRQLATDTQYF.

The J gene is TRBJ2-1, the V gene TRBV24-1; 9 positions match TRBD2. V was clipped by 4 bases and J by 6 bases; unmatched bases: 6. CDR1 and CDR2 (germline): KGHDR, SFDVKD. This CDR3 is built from 15 residues. The CDR3 loop reads CATSELAGPSNEQFF. The CDR3 DNA sequence: TGTGCCACCAGTGAGCTAGCGGGGCCCAGCAATGAGCAGTTCTTC.

CDR3 sequence reads: CASSQDIGATEAFF. CDR3 nucleotides: TGTGCCAGCAGCCAAGATATTGGGGCCACTGAAGCTTTCTTT. This chain joins TRBV4-2 and TRBJ1-1, with D possibly being TRBD1 (5 bases). Looked up from germline, CDR1 is LGHNA and CDR2 is YNFKEQ. The V end was cut by 0 bases, the J end by 4 bases, with 9 bases between. This CDR3 contains 14 residues.

V and J are TRBV6-7 and TRBJ2-2; 10 bases are a match to TRBD1. TRBV6-7 carries the ORF label, with uncertain function. The V gene end was trimmed by 2 bases and the J gene end by 4 bases; junction bases not matched to a gene: 13. The CDR3 totals 19 residues. CDR3: CASSYPSMGDRGVTGELFF. The CDR3 nucleotides read TGTGCCAGCAGTTACCCATCTATGGGGGACAGGGGCGTCACCGGGGAGCTGTTTTTT.

As for this clonotype: One junction end disagrees with the germline gene, perhaps due to a read error. J is TRBJ1-2 and V is TRBV3-1; D uncertain. The germline V gene encodes CDR1 LGHDT and CDR2 YNNKEL (reference sequence). There are 11 residues in the CDR3. DNA of the CDR3: TGTGCCAGCAGCCAAGGCGGCGGATCCAGCTTC. Encoded protein: CASSQGGGSSF.

The sample holds a few counts of this clonotype. Here the CDR3 reads CASSEYSGRQGAGTGELFF. The CDR3 DNA is TGTGCCAGCAGTGAATATTCGGGACGACAGGGGGCAGGCACCGGGGAGCTGTTTTTT. V gene TRBV25-1 combines with J gene TRBJ2-2; 10 nucleotides align to TRBD1. The V segment lost 0 bases and the J segment 4 bases; nucleotides outside the gene matches: 11. Germline assignment: CDR1 MGHDK and CDR2 SYGVNS. CDR3 length: 19 residues.

The chain joins TRBV2 to TRBJ2-7, with 8 positions matching TRBD1. V lost 7 bases to trimming and J lost 4 bases; unmatched junction nucleotides: 3. The germline gives CDR1 SNHLY, CDR2 FYNNEI. CDR3 length: 12 amino acids. CDR3 region: CASNYRGYEQYF. For the CDR3, the DNA is TGTGCCAGCAACTACAGGGGGTACGAGCAGTACTTC.

In its sample, this clonotype was seen a few times. The chain links TRBV6-1 to TRBJ1-3; TRBD1 agrees at 7 bases. There are 14 residues in the CDR3. Germline CDR1 and CDR2: MNHNS and SASEGT. Trimming removed 8 bases from V and 10 bases from J; junction bases left unmatched: 14. The CDR3 protein is CASRDSINLGTIYF. DNA of the CDR3: TGTGCCAGCCGGGACAGCATTAATTTGGGAACCATATATTTT.

This clonotype came up a few times. The chain links TRBV10-1 to TRBJ2-2; perhaps TRBD1 as D (6 bases). Germline loops: CDR1 WNHNN, CDR2 SYGVQD (reference sequence). The germline V and J ends were trimmed by 3 bases and 3 bases, with 14 bases remaining between them. This CDR3 contains 16 residues. CDR3 region: CASSEIRDTDTGELFF. CDR3 coding DNA: TGCGCCAGCAGTGAAATCCGGGACACAGACACCGGGGAGCTGTTTTTT.